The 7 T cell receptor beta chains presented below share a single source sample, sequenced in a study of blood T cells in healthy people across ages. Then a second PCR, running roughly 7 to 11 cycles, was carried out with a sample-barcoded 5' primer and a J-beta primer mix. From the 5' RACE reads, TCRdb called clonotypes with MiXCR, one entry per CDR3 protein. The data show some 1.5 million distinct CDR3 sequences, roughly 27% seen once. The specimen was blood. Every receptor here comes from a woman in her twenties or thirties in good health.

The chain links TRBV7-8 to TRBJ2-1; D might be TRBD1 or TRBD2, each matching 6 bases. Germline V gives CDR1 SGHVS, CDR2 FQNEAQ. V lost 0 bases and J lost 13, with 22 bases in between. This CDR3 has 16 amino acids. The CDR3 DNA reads TGTGCCAGCAGCTTAGCTTTTGGCGGGACATCGGCTGAACAGTTCTTC. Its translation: CASSLAFGGTSAEQFF.

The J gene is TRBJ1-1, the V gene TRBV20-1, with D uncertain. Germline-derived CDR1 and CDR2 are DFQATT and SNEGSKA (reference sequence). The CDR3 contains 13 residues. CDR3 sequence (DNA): TGCAGCGTCGGAGGGCACATGAGCACTGAAGCTTTCTTT. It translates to CSVGGHMSTEAFF.

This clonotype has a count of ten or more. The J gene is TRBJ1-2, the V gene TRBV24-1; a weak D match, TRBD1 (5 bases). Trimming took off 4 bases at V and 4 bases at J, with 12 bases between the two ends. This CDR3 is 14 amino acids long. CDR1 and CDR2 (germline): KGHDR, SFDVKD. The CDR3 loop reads CATSDPGTAYGYTF. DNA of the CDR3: TGTGCCACCAGTGACCCCGGGACGGCCTATGGCTACACCTTC.

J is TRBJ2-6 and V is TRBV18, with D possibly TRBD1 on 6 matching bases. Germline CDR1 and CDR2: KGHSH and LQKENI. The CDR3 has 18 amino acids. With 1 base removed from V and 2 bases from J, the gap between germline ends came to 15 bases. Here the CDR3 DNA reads TGTGCCAGCTCACCACTTCGGACAGAACAAGCTGGGGCCAACGTCCTGACTTTC. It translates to CASSPLRTEQAGANVLTF.

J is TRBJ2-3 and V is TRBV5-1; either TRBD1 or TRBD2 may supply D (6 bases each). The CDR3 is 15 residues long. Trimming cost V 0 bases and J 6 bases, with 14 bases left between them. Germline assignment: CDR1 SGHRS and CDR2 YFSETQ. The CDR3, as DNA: TGCGCCAGCAGCTTGGCCCTGGGGGGCTGGGATACGCAGTATTTT. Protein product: CASSLALGGWDTQYF. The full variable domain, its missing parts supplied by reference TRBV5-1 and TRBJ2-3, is KAGVTQTPRYLIKTRGQQVTLSCSPISGHRSVSWYQQTPGQGLQFLFEYFSETQRNKGNFPGRFSGRQFSNSRSEMNVSTLELGDSALYLCASSLALGGWDTQYFGPGTRLTVL.

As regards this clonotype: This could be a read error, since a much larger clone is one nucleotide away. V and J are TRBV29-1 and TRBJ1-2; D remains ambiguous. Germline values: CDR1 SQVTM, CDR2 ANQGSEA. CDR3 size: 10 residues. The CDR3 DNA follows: TGCTGCGTTGAAGGGCAAGGCTACACCTTC. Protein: CCVEGQGYTF.

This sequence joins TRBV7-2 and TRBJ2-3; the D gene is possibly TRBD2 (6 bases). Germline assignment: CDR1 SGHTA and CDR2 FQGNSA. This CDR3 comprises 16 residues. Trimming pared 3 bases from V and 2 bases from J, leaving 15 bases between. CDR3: CASSFRLVGPTDTQYF. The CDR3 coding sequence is TGTGCCAGCAGCTTCCGACTAGTAGGACCCACAGATACGCAGTATTTT.